Listed below are T cell receptor beta chains from one sample, sequenced in a study of T cell repertoires in cytomegalovirus infection. These receptors are not linked to any known antigen. TCRdb called the reads again in MiXCR, with one record for every CDR3 protein. The data show roughly 110,000 distinct CDR3 sequences, around 9.1% seen once. Sequenced input: PBMCs, sequenced either directly or after in vitro stimulation (not recorded which). The origin of the receptors is a human donor in good health (CMV status not recorded). Some clones in this sample may be carry-over from other donors' samples. Each CDR3 is given with its conserved first and last residue. D genes are given only for firm matches.

CASSSDRVGTDTQYF,TRBD1,TRBV28
CASSLTRRSTDTQYF,NA,TRBV7-2
CASSLSRTNEQFF,NA,TRBV28
CASIISPEPLGTGELFF,NA,TRBV19
CASSRGGTNTGELFF,NA,TRBV4-2
CASSLNRGQPQHF,NA,TRBV7-2
CASSLGLSGETQYF,NA,TRBV11-2
CASSGMDKNTEAFF,NA,TRBV9
CASRGYNEQFF,NA,TRBV28
CASSQDLAGVYTDTQYF,TRBD2,TRBV4-2
CSARDPSLKSNQPQHF,NA,TRBV20-1
CASSDGTSGSYEQYF,TRBD2,TRBV7-2
CSARDFRQETQYF,NA,TRBV20-1
CATSRGGETQYF,NA,TRBV15
CASSWRMGGELFF,NA,TRBV7-2
CASRENSGRNEQFF,NA,TRBV6-2/TRBV6-3
CASRVLAGGQRNEQFF,TRBD2,TRBV6-2/TRBV6-3
CASSLSSGPTDTQYF,TRBD2,TRBV27
CASTQRMNTEAFF,NA,TRBV7-2
CASSLHPDDGELFF,NA,TRBV4-2
CASSLGRVPTDTQYF,NA,TRBV27
CASSLGGGFYRTDTQYF,NA,TRBV7-2
CASSLGLAGGTDTQYF,TRBD2,TRBV7-2
CASSDGQGAPGANVLTF,TRBD1,TRBV6-2/TRBV6-3
CATSRSYTEAFF,NA,TRBV15
CASSFTSATGELFF,NA,TRBV7-2
CASKKGGSHSGNTIYF,NA,TRBV7-2
CASSLVHSPYNEQFF,NA,TRBV7-2
CSAEGDSTDTQYF,NA,TRBV20-1
CASSFVASGLSYNEQFF,TRBD2,TRBV7-8
CASGPGQGNTEAFF,TRBD1,TRBV12-5
CASSPQGSYGYTF,NA,TRBV4-1
CSAGTANQPQHF,TRBD1,TRBV29-1
CASRPGLAGYNEQFF,TRBD2,TRBV7-2
CASSPPLGNQPQHF,NA,TRBV28
CASSKDLQETQYF,NA,TRBV12-3/TRBV12-4
CATRSLGQETQYF,NA,TRBV27
CASSLDRPHGALHF,NA,TRBV12-3/TRBV12-4
CASSLDRNRDEQFF,NA,TRBV7-2
CASRIRAGGVEQFF,NA,TRBV19
CASSLVSLADNEQFF,TRBD2,TRBV12-3/TRBV12-4
CASSSGASSNQPQHF,NA,TRBV19
CASSFPPSPGNEQFF,NA,TRBV27
CASSLRGRGEQYF,TRBD2,TRBV7-3
CASSPLGRPRNTEAFF,NA,TRBV7-9
CASSYSRQSANEQFF,NA,TRBV6-2/TRBV6-3
CASSFNAEAFF,NA,TRBV7-2
CASSAGAANIQYF,NA,TRBV7-2
CASSAPDSEAFF,NA,TRBV12-3/TRBV12-4
CASSTGQGAPTEAFF,TRBD1,TRBV19
CASSQGTDPRAANEKLFF,NA,TRBV4-3
CATSVEPSNYGYTF,NA,TRBV24-1
CASSSGPRSSPLHF,NA,TRBV7-9
CASSNSLTGEQYF,NA,TRBV7-9
CASSYSGEYNEQFF,NA,TRBV6-2/TRBV6-3
CASSEDKFLSNQPQHF,NA,TRBV2
CASSVAGHDTYEQYF,NA,TRBV6-1
CASSITGTGHHNEQFF,TRBD1,TRBV11-3
CASSLGQATSTDTQYF,TRBD1,TRBV7-2
CASSLGEQGQPQHF,NA,TRBV18